These 5 T cell receptor beta chains originate from one sample sequenced in a study of CD8+ T cells in alopecia areata. Extraction and reverse transcription of RNA yielded cDNA as the sequencing template. Repertoires were generated with immunoSEQ multiplex PCR, while TCRdb's copy carries only in-frame clones and drops some. The sample yields approximately 150,000 clones, roughly half seen once. The sequences come from CD4+ T cells sorted from blood, collected at week 0. Every receptor here comes from a human donor with alopecia areata.

The V and J genes are TRBV28 and TRBJ1-2; maybe TRBD1 (5 bases). This CDR3 region has 13 residues. Trimming removed 3 bases from V and 5 bases from J, with 10 bases in between. CDR1 is MDHEN, CDR2 SYDVKM, per germline. The CDR3 nucleotides read TGTGCCAGCAGTTTGCCGGGGCTATATGGCTACACCTTC. Protein sequence: CASSLPGLYGYTF.

The V and J genes are TRBV4-3 and TRBJ2-2, with D unresolved. There are 14 residues in the CDR3. Between the trimmed V and J ends, which lost 0 bases and 4 bases, there was a span of 6 bases. CDR1 and CDR2 from the germline V gene are LGHNA and YSLEER. The CDR3 nucleotides read TGCGCCAGCAGCCAAGATCAGTTCACCGGGGAGCTGTTTTTT. Its translation: CASSQDQFTGELFF.

This clone was counted between two and nine times. This rearrangement joins TRBV6-6 to TRBJ2-1; TRBD1 is a possible D gene (5 bases). Per germline, CDR1 MNHNY and CDR2 SVGAGI (reference sequence). Deletions cut 2 bases from V and 8 bases from J, with 16 bases between. This CDR3 region has 15 residues. The DNA of the CDR3 is TGTGCCAGCAGTTACCGACAGTACGGTCGGGATGAGCAGTTCTTC. It translates to CASSYRQYGRDEQFF.

This clone came up a few times. The gene calls are TRBV7-3 and TRBJ1-1, with D perhaps matching TRBD1 (5 bases). CDR1 and CDR2 (germline): SGHTA, FQGTGA. The CDR3 contains 13 residues. Between the trimmed V and J ends, which lost 5 bases and 6 bases, there was a span of 13 bases. The CDR3 DNA reads as TGTGCCAGCAGCCCACAGTGGGGGGCTGAAGCTTTCTTT. It specifies CASSPQWGAEAFF.

The chain recombines TRBV30 with TRBJ1-5; D not resolved. This CDR3 spans 13 amino acids. Deletions cut 3 bases from V and 5 bases from J, with 11 bases between. Germline CDR1 reads GTSNPN; CDR2 reads SVGIG (reference sequence). CDR3: CAWRVGPDQPQHF. The CDR3 coding sequence is TGTGCCTGGAGGGTTGGGCCGGATCAGCCCCAGCATTTT.